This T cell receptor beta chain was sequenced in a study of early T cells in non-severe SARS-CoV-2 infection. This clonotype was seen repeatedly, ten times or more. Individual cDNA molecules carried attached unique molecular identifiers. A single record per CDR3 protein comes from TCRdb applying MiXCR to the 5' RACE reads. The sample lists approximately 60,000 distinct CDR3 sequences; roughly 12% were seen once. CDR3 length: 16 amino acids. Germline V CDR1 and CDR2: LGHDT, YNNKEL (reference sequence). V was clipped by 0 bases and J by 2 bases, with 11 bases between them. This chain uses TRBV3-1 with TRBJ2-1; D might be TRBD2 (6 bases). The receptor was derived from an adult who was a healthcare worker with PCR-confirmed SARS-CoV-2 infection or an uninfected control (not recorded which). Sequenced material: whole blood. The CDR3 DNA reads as TGTGCCAGCAGCCAAGATTTTCCGGGGGCCTACAATGAGCAGTTCTTC. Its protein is CASSQDFPGAYNEQFF.